This T cell receptor (beta chain) appears in the sequencing data of a study of cytomegalovirus exposure and HLA in healthy donors. In regard to this clone: Its antigen is still unknown.

J gave up 2 bases and V 5 bases, and 11 bases lay outside the gene matches. The CDR3 length is 16 residues. Germline V gives CDR1 MDHEN, CDR2 SYDVKM. The study's findings and limits: The only immune exposure information that was available was CMV serostatus. Reports indicated that the classifier achieved high specificity and sensitivity in diagnosing cytomegalovirus status. Earlier results showed most TCR beta V segments being productive about 87% or about 30% of the time.

This PCR relied on a set of 60 Vbeta primers and 13 Jbeta primers. Generated by immunoSEQ multiplex PCR, the TCRdb table keeps only in-frame clones and is missing some. The sample has roughly 190,000 clones, roughly four fifths seen once; the top ten hold 0.8%. Material: PBMCs. This chain links TRBV28 with TRBJ1-2; 7 nucleotides align to TRBD1. The sequence came from a woman between 18 and 29 years old in good health and CMV-seronegative. The CDR3 DNA is TGTGCCAGCAGTGCAACAGGGGCGGCTCAGAACTATGGCTACACCTTC. Residues: CASSATGAAQNYGYTF.